Listed here is a single T cell receptor beta chain. Antigen: not known. The method was immunoSEQ multiplex PCR; TCRdb's version includes in-frame clones alone and lacks a portion of them. This sample has about 1 million clones, with around 74% found just once. This entry belongs to a study of shared clonotypes between healthy human individuals. Overall study findings and caveats: Naive subsets typically showed greater estimated richness than memory subsets. Owing to a small donor count, the genetic and exposure-history diversity represented was limited. Clonotypes that were shared across a few donors made up around 5% of naive CD4 clonotypes.

Trimming took 4 bases from V and 6 from J, leaving 10 bases between them. There are 14 residues in the CDR3. Germline V gene lookup returns CDR1 SGHVS and CDR2 FQNEAQ. This chain connects TRBV7-8 to TRBJ1-6; D remains unclear. The clonotype comes from a man aged 18 to 29 in good health. The sequenced material came from memory CD4+ T cells sorted from blood. Documented subset: CD45RA-negative fraction. In DNA form, the CDR3 reads TGTGCCAGCAGCTCTCCGGTGGCTAATTCACCCCTCCACTTT. Protein sequence: CASSSPVANSPLHF.